Included here is one T cell receptor (beta chain) sequence, with context. Antigen unknown. This sample stems from a study of tissue T cells after allogeneic stem cell transplantation. Looking at the study overall: Graft-versus-host disease patients received grafts, several unmodified and three CD34-selected to deplete T cells. CD3+ T cells were flow-sorted when enough cells; otherwise DNA extracted directly. Study conclusions and caveats: The patient cohort was small and clinically heterogeneous, with limited sampling depth. Only a limited share of tissue TCRs appeared in blood or spleen.

The CDR3 sequence is 12 residues long. Germline CDR1 is GTSNPN and CDR2 is SVGIG (reference sequence). Trimming took off 1 base at V and 9 bases at J, with 12 bases between the two ends. Libraries were prepared by immunoSEQ multiplex PCR; TCRdb keeps only in-frame clonotypes and omits some of them. The repertoire consists of approximately 30,000 clones, with approximately 85% occurring once and the leading ten covering over 3%. The gene calls are TRBV30 and TRBJ1-1; a weak D match, TRBD1 (5 bases). Specimen: blood, collected before transplantation. This TCR was sampled from a woman between 18 and 50 years old who later had graft-versus-host disease after an allogeneic stem cell transplant. As DNA, the CDR3 is TGTGCCTGGAGTGCTGCCGACAGAAAAGCTTTCTTT. It translates to CAWSAADRKAFF.